This TCR beta chain was sequenced during a study of beta chain features in type 1 diabetes. Study-wide findings and caveats: Shortening of TCRB CDR3s, moderate but significant, appeared in all four CD4+ subsets of Type 1 diabetes patients.

CDR1 and CDR2 from the germline V gene are LGHNA and YSLEER. The CDR3 sequence is 16 residues long. Losses at the gene ends were 0 bases for V and 0 bases for J; bases not matched to a gene: 3. Reverse transcription of all isolated RNA meant that expressed TCRB transcripts were sequenced. Measured with immunoSEQ multiplex PCR; TCRdb has only the in-frame clones, and not every one. The sample carries 850,000 to 900,000 clones, about a sixth recorded once. Turning to this clone: As yet, its antigen is unknown.

V gene TRBV4-3 combines with J gene TRBJ2-3, with 7 bases that match TRBD1. The sample taken for sequencing was naive CD4+ T cells from blood. The receptor's source is a woman aged 18-29 years in good health. CDR3 region: CASSQESTGSTDTQYF. CDR3 nucleotides: TGCGCCAGCAGCCAAGAGTCGACAGGGAGCACAGATACGCAGTATTTT.